These T cell receptor beta chains were read from a single sample in a study of shared clonotypes between healthy human individuals. Measured with immunoSEQ multiplex PCR; TCRdb has only the in-frame clones, and not every one. This table holds 2 million to 3 million clones, roughly 93% found once. Sequenced input: naive CD4+ T cells from PBMCs. The receptor set was obtained from a man in his late teens or twenties in good health. Some clones in this sample may be carry-over from other donors' samples. CDR3s leave out the opening cysteine and the closing phenylalanine or tryptophan.

>TRBJ1-2|TRBV9
ASAQGTGYYYGYT
>TRBJ2-7|TRBV11-2
ASSTLGLAPYEQY
>TRBJ2-4|TRBV7-3
ASSRTPAGGDSGKNIQY
>TRBJ2-7|TRBV30
AWSGAGVYEQY
>TRBJ2-7|TRBV7-2
ASSSTLYEQY
>TRBJ2-7|TRBV28
ASSLPRGIAPYEQY
>TRBJ2-1|TRBV5-4
ASSLALADEQF
>TRBJ1-3|TRBV7-3
ASSLGHPSSGNTIY
>TRBJ2-2|TRBV28
ASSPGFGREAGELF
>TRBJ1-5|TRBV1
TSSQSRGAGNQPQH
>TRBJ1-4|TRBV28
ASSLIRGATSGKLF
>TRBJ2-5|TRBV27
ASSFRHFETQY
>TRBJ1-4|TRBV7-2
ASSLGLVEKLF
>TRBJ1-5|TRBV11-2
ASSFFPRDQPQH
>TRBJ2-5|TRBV27
ASRGTGALTQY
>TRBJ2-3|TRBV9
ASSRTNTDTQY
>TRBJ2-7|TRBV2
ASSDRGSYEQY
>TRBJ2-5|TRBV7-3
ASSPGTGGETQY
>TRBJ2-2|TRBV10-3
AIRREDTGELF
>TRBJ1-4|TRBV18
ASSPVGGSGATNEKLF
>TRBJ2-3|TRBV28
ASSRGDTQY
>TRBJ2-2|TRBV29-1
SVGGAGRFTGELF
>TRBJ2-7|TRBV18
ASSPLQGGSNYEQY
>TRBJ2-2|TRBV5-1
ASSLGPTTNTGELF
>TRBJ1-1|TRBV5-1
ASSLTTGNTEAF
>TRBJ2-6|TRBV4-3
ASSRGQGALSGANVLT
>TRBJ1-1|TRBV18
ASSPPPRQATNTEAF
>TRBJ2-5|TRBV18
ASSPQRELSETQY
>TRBJ1-1|TRBV6-5
ASSYVRTSEAF
>TRBJ1-5|TRBV19
ASSGRQTSNQPQH
>TRBJ2-5|TRBV18
ASSPLNQPPNVRQETQY
>TRBJ2-2|TRBV5-1
ASSSLREGTGELF
>TRBJ1-2|TRBV7-3
ASAATPGVGYT
>TRBJ2-2|TRBV19
ASSPISGTGGAGELF
>TRBJ2-7|TRBV2
ATWTSGTYEQY
>TRBJ1-2|TRBV27
ASSGTTSRGYT
>TRBJ2-5|TRBV29-1
SAGIQETQY
>TRBJ2-5|TRBV19
ASSIGGLGETQY
>TRBJ2-3|TRBV29-1
SVYPDTSTDTQY
>TRBJ2-2|TRBV28
ASSLQLTRDPGELF
>TRBJ2-1|TRBV11-3
ASSANNEQF
>TRBJ2-7|TRBV19
ASSPRTGGTYEQY
>TRBJ2-3|TRBV28
ASKSTSTDTQY
>TRBJ2-7|TRBV7-9
ASSLSTNEQY
>TRBJ2-6|TRBV11-3
ASSKGSSGANVLT
>TRBJ1-1|TRBV7-9
ASSTEGGTEAF
>TRBJ1-1|TRBV18
ASSQETGALNTEAF
>TRBJ1-1|TRBV6-4
ASSLYRGPNTEAF
>TRBJ2-1|TRBV7-2
ASSLDARSGRIYNEQF
>TRBJ2-5|TRBV7-9
ASSLPAERETQY
>TRBJ2-6|TRBV14
ASGVSGANVLT
>TRBJ2-3|TRBV2
ASRERPTTDTQY
>TRBJ2-6|TRBV5-4
ASSDPGQRSGANVLT